The 20 T cell receptor beta chains presented below share a single source sample, sequenced in a study of CD8+ T cells in alopecia areata. Sample treatment: oral pan-JAK inhibitor, 5-10 mg twice daily. RNA was extracted and reverse transcribed into cDNA as the sequencing template. Sequenced by immunoSEQ multiplex PCR; TCRdb stores in-frame clones only, minus some. The sample has some 44,000 clones, about nine tenths seen once. Sequenced material: CD8+ T cells sorted from blood, taken at week 24, from a patient treated with tofacitinib. These receptors were obtained from a human donor with alopecia areata.

The chain uses TRBV27 and TRBJ2-2, with unresolved D. The CDR3 is 17 amino acids. Trimming removed 0 bases at V and 5 bases at J, with 16 bases between. In germline, CDR1 is MNHEY, CDR2 SMNVEV (reference sequence). In nucleotides, the CDR3 is TGTGCCAGCAGTTTATCCACAGTGTATTTTGAGACCGGGGAGCTGTTTTTT. This sequence encodes CASSLSTVYFETGELFF.

CDR3 residues: CSVLGGMSTDTQYF. The CDR3 DNA sequence: TGCAGCGTTTTGGGAGGCATGTCCACAGATACGCAGTATTTT. The chain couples TRBV29-1 to TRBJ2-3, with TRBD2 as a possible D gene (6 bases). Germline values: CDR1 SQVTM, CDR2 ANQGSEA. V was shortened by 5 bases and J by 2 bases, with 14 bases between the two germline ends. The length of the CDR3 is 14 residues.

The rearrangement uses TRBV11-2 and TRBJ2-2; D is unclear. In germline, CDR1 is SGHAT, CDR2 FQNNGV. There are 14 residues in the CDR3. Trimming shortened V by 1 base and J by 0 bases, and 3 bases separated the two germline ends. CDR3 in DNA: TGTGCCAGCAGCTTAGTTTCGAACACCGGGGAGCTGTTTTTT. Amino acid sequence: CASSLVSNTGELFF.

The chain joins TRBV9 to TRBJ2-1, with TRBD2 as a possible D gene (7 bases). The CDR3 extends over 13 amino acids. Germline V gives CDR1 SGDLS, CDR2 YYNGEE. Trimming took 6 bases from V and 8 from J, leaving 15 bases between them. The chain's CDR3 is CASKGGGGYEQFF. The CDR3 region has the DNA TGTGCCAGCAAGGGCGGCGGGGGCTATGAGCAGTTCTTC. The entire variable domain, with the rest obtained from reference TRBV9 and TRBJ2-1, is as follows: DSGVTQTPKHLITATGQRVTLRCSPRSGDLSVYWYQQSLDQGLQFLIQYYNGEERAKGNILERFSAQQFPDLHSELNLSSLELGDSALYFCASKGGGGYEQFFGPGTRLTVL.

This CDR3 reads CASSQDGWTMNEKLFF. The CDR3 nucleotides are TGCGCCAGCAGCCAAGACGGATGGACGATGAATGAAAAACTGTTTTTT. V is TRBV4-3 and J is TRBJ1-4; D remains ambiguous. V was cut by 0 bases and J by 5 bases, with 13 bases left in between. The CDR3 covers 16 residues. CDR1 and CDR2 from the germline V gene are LGHNA and YSLEER.

This rearrangement joins TRBV7-9 to TRBJ2-3; D remains ambiguous. V was shortened by 4 bases and J by 0 bases, with 8 bases between the two germline ends. CDR1 is SEHNR, CDR2 FQNEAQ, per germline (reference sequence). This CDR3 has 14 residues. CDR3 sequence: CASSSYPSTDTQYF. The CDR3 DNA reads TGTGCCAGCAGCTCGTACCCTAGCACAGATACGCAGTATTTT. Complete variable domain (other parts from reference TRBV7-9 and TRBJ2-3): DTGVSQNPRHKITKRGQNVTFRCDPISEHNRLYWYRQTLGQGPEFLTYFQNEAQLEKSRLLSDRFSAERPKGSFSTLEIQRTEQGDSAMYLCASSSYPSTDTQYFGPGTRLTVL.

This rearrangement joins TRBV19 to TRBJ1-1; D is undetermined. CDR1 is LNHDA and CDR2 is SQIVND in the germline V gene (reference sequence). The CDR3 runs 13 residues. V was clipped by 7 bases and J by 5 bases, with 14 bases between them. CDR3 sequence reads: CASNLGLGTEAFF. DNA of the CDR3: TGTGCCAGTAATTTGGGATTAGGTACTGAAGCTTTCTTT.

The chain uses TRBV15 and TRBJ2-7; unclear D gene. Germline lookup yields CDR1 LNHNV and CDR2 YYDKDF (reference sequence). The CDR3 is 15 amino acids. The ends were cut back, 0 bases at V and 0 bases at J, with 9 bases in the middle. In DNA, the CDR3 is TGTGCCACCAGCAGAGATCAGCAGAGCTCCTACGAGCAGTACTTC. This codes for CATSRDQQSSYEQYF. The full variable domain, its missing parts supplied by reference TRBV15 and TRBJ2-7, is DAMVIQNPRYQVTQFGKPVTLSCSQTLNHNVMYWYQQKSSQAPKLLFHYYDKDFNNEADTPDNFQSRRPNTSFCFLDIRSPGLGDTAMYLCATSRDQQSSYEQYFGPGTRLTVT.

The chain uses TRBV30 and TRBJ2-1, with a weak D call TRBD2 (6 bases). The CDR3 contains 16 residues. The V gene's germline CDR1 is GTSNPN and CDR2 SVGIG (reference sequence). Trimming stripped 1 base from V and 2 bases from J, with 15 bases between. Here the CDR3 DNA reads TGTGCCTGGAGTGGCGGGACCGACTTTACCTACAATGAGCAGTTCTTC. It translates to CAWSGGTDFTYNEQFF.

The chain recombines TRBV6-5 with TRBJ2-2; possible D gene TRBD1, 5 bases. The V gene lost 4 bases and the J gene lost 1 base, with 7 bases spanning the gap. Germline V gene data show CDR1 as MNHEY and CDR2 as SVGAGI. This CDR3 is 14 amino acids long. For the CDR3, the DNA is TGTGCCAGCAGTTCGACAGAGAACACCGGGGAGCTGTTTTTT. Translating gives CASSSTENTGELFF.

The chain couples TRBV27 to TRBJ1-5; weak D call: TRBD1 (5 bases). The CDR3 covers 12 residues. Trimming stripped 5 bases from V and 7 bases from J, with 9 bases between. Germline values: CDR1 MNHEY, CDR2 SMNVEV (reference sequence). The CDR3 DNA is TGTGCCAGCAGTAAAGGGGACCAGCCCCAGCATTTT. It encodes CASSKGDQPQHF.

The chain employs TRBV27 and TRBJ2-1; TRBD1 might be the D (6 bases). From germline, CDR1 is MNHEY and CDR2 SMNVEV (reference sequence). The CDR3 runs to 17 residues. Trimming shortened V by 1 base and J by 2 bases, and 15 bases separated the two germline ends. The CDR3 protein is CASSLLGQPQTYNEQFF. CDR3 sequence (DNA): TGTGCCAGCAGTTTATTAGGACAGCCACAAACCTACAATGAGCAGTTCTTC.

A few counts support this clone. The chain carries TRBV21-1 and TRBJ1-1. TRBV21-1 is annotated as a pseudogene. The CDR3 covers 13 residues. In DNA, the CDR3 is TGTGCCAGCAGCAAAGGGGAGGACAGACAAGCTTTCTTT. This encodes CASSKGEDRQAFF.

V is TRBV5-4 and J is TRBJ2-7; D not resolved. The V gene's germline CDR1 is SGHNT and CDR2 YYREEE (reference sequence). CDR3 size: 13 residues. V shed 4 bases and J shed 7 bases, with 15 bases lying between them. CDR3 residues: CASSPGWGSEQYF. The CDR3 nucleotides read TGTGCCAGCAGCCCCGGTTGGGGTTCGGAGCAGTACTTC.

The genes are TRBV29-1 and TRBJ2-2; TRBD2 matches 8 bases. Germline V gives CDR1 SQVTM, CDR2 ANQGSEA. CDR3 length: 14 residues. The J segment lost 4 bases and the V segment lost 2 bases, leaving 3 bases of the junction unmatched. Written as DNA, the CDR3 is TGCAGCGTTGAACGGGAGGGTGTCACCGGGGAGCTGTTTTTT. Translated: CSVEREGVTGELFF.

Notes on this clone: The junction departs from the called germline gene at one end, perhaps through a read error. The chain couples TRBV19 to TRBJ2-1; D is possibly TRBD1 or TRBD2 (6 bases each). Germline V gene data show CDR1 as LNHDA and CDR2 as SQIVND (reference sequence). This CDR3 spans 15 amino acids. This CDR3 is CASSIVGGSNNEQFF. In DNA form, the CDR3 reads TGTGCCAGTAGTATTGTGGGGGGCTCCAACAATGAGCAGTTCTTC.

The CDR3 spells CSVERQASYEQYF. The CDR3 nucleotides read TGCAGCGTTGAACGTCAGGCCTCCTACGAGCAGTACTTC. The chain joins TRBV29-1 to TRBJ2-5; no clear D. The better agreement between TRBJ2-7 and the DNA end casts doubt on the J call. The CDR3 extends over 13 amino acids. Germline CDR1 and CDR2: SQVTM and ANQGSEA.

This chain links TRBV10-3 with TRBJ2-7, with 10 positions matching TRBD1. The V and J ends lost 3 bases and 5 bases, in that order; junction bases with no gene match: 7. From germline, CDR1 is ENHRY and CDR2 SYGVKD. This CDR3 is 15 amino acids long. The CDR3 coding sequence is TGTGCCATCAGTGACTGGGGGGACAGGGGTCACGAGCAGTACTTC. Amino acid sequence: CAISDWGDRGHEQYF.

The V call is TRBV28, the J call TRBJ2-7; D may be TRBD1 (6 bases). CDR1 is MDHEN, CDR2 SYDVKM, per germline. V lost 5 bases, J lost 2 bases, and 7 bases lay in between. The CDR3 has 12 amino acids. The CDR3 DNA is TGTGCCAGCAGTCGGACAGCCTACGAGCAGTACTTC. This encodes CASSRTAYEQYF.

This rearrangement joins TRBV4-1 to TRBJ2-7, with a possible D match to TRBD1 (5 bases). Germline V gives CDR1 MGHRA, CDR2 YSYEKL. The CDR3 is made up of 15 amino acids. The ends were cut back, 1 base at V and 4 bases at J, with 14 bases in the middle. The CDR3 protein is CASSQASGLAYEQYF. Here the CDR3 DNA reads TGCGCCAGCAGCCAAGCATCAGGGTTGGCTTACGAGCAGTACTTC.